The present TCR beta chain was sequenced within a study of OX40 agonist ivuxolimab in advanced cancers. Study as a whole: Partial responses, seen in three patients, involved one hepatocellular carcinoma and two cutaneous melanomas.

Profiled with immunoSEQ multiplex PCR; TCRdb holds only in-frame clones, not every one. The sample holds 60,000 to 65,000 clones, 83% seen once. In germline, CDR1 is GTSNPN, CDR2 SVGIG (reference sequence). Trimming pared 4 bases from V and 2 bases from J, leaving 8 bases between. The CDR3 loop spans 12 amino acids. The study, taken as a whole, reports: Blood T cells, both CD4+ and CD8+, expanded clonally by week 6 at 0.1 to 3.0 mg/kg. Low normalized clonal expansion also occurred in some nonresponding patients.

Patients with autoimmune history or systemic immunosuppression were excluded. This clone was picked up a small number of times. Its antigen is undetermined. The gene calls are TRBV30 and TRBJ1-2; D uncertain. This TCR derives from an adult with an advanced solid tumor such as melanoma, head and neck, liver or kidney cancer. This specimen consisted of CD4+ or CD8+ T cells sorted from blood, obtained in a trial of the OX40 agonist ivuxolimab. DNA for the CDR3: TGTGCCTGGACTACGGGGAACTATGGCTACACCTTC. Encoded protein: CAWTTGNYGYTF.